This record covers a single T cell receptor beta chain. Antigen unknown. Per the germline V gene, CDR1 is SGDLS and CDR2 is YYNGEE. V was trimmed by 0 bases and J by 10 bases, leaving 14 bases between them. This CDR3 has 13 amino acids. Each cell subset's genomic DNA was divided evenly among several immunoSEQ plates. The assay was immunoSEQ multiplex PCR, and TCRdb's table has in-frame clones only and misses some. The sample consists of millions of clones, more than 85% of them appearing once. The sample belongs to a study of shared clonotypes between healthy human individuals. Study conclusions and caveats: Of the naive CD4 clonotypes, roughly 5.5% were shared across several donors.

Specimen: naive CD4+ T cells from PBMCs. Specified subset: CD45RA+ positively selected. The sequence was collected from a man younger than 30 in good health. Some clones in this sample may be carry-over from other donors' samples. The rearrangement links TRBV9 to TRBJ2-7; D is perhaps TRBD1 (5 bases). The CDR3 region has the DNA TGTGCCAGCAGCGTAGGTTCAGGGCGGTTCCAGTACTTC. It is translated as CASSVGSGRFQYF.